A selection of T cell receptor beta chains follows, all from one sample in a study of T cells in Graves' hyperthyroidism and ophthalmopathy. TCRdb passed the multiplex PCR reads through MiXCR, listing each CDR3 protein once. The top ten clones hold approximately 5.3% of a sample with a few hundred thousand distinct CDR3 sequences, roughly 13% of them seen once. Sequenced input: blood. The receptors shown here come from a woman between 18 and 29 years old with Graves' hyperthyroidism. Each CDR3 is given with its conserved first and last residue. The order of the fields is V gene, CDR3 protein.

>TRBV11-2
CASSLTDYYTGELFF
>TRBV4-3
CASSQIQGISEAFF
>TRBV7-8
CASSPRWAVYGYTF
>TRBV20-1
CRVGTSGFNHLYNEQFF
>TRBV5-6
CASSLADDADTQYF
>TRBV6-1
CASAQGDAYNEQFF
>TRBV9
CASSVDRSGNTIYF
>TRBV28
CASSLGTGAGSYNEQFF
>TRBV11-2
CASSLELAGSNEQFF
>TRBV7-2
CASSPLATSGVQYF
>TRBV5-6
CASSLVANTEAFF
>TRBV5-1
CASRVRSTDTQYF
>TRBV19
CASRGTSGSGSSYNEQFF
>TRBV28
CASSRLGETQYF
>TRBV4-1
CASSTSGRNTGELFF
>TRBV9
CASSVSGRGETQYF
>TRBV2
CASKITPAGELFF
>TRBV25-1
CASSGLREGLDETQYF
>TRBV19
CASSIPLGRSNTEAFF
>TRBV13
CASSRALEGYTF
>TRBV12-3/TRBV12-4
CASTRAVDAEAFF
>TRBV24-1
CATSDYGQGSTDTQYF
>TRBV5-1
CASSSQGAGYTF
>TRBV5-4
CASSLAVAPSSYNEQFF
>TRBV20-1
CSARDPVGVSEQYF
>TRBV7-9
CASSLGQGVTYEQYF
>TRBV27
CASGGLAGNSYEQYF
>TRBV11-2
CASSLALDSAEAFF
>TRBV20-1
CSAGPSGSLYEQYF
>TRBV18
CASSPKTEQYF
>TRBV3-1
CASSQWQETQYF
>TRBV3-1
CASSQVTRGQGATDTQYF
>TRBV6-1
CASSKTGTLSNGELFF
>TRBV6-1
CASQTRQGGDPYEQYF
>TRBV19
CASSRRGVSGANVLTF
>TRBV19
CASSSPAKLFF
>TRBV13
CASSFPGDDSPLHF
>TRBV27
CASSINSYEQYF
>TRBV20-1
CSASSGTSEYEQYF
>TRBV12-3/TRBV12-4
CASSSQGAPYEQYF
>TRBV6-1
CASRRGGRYEQYF
>TRBV13
CASSYGGLAGVPYAGELFF